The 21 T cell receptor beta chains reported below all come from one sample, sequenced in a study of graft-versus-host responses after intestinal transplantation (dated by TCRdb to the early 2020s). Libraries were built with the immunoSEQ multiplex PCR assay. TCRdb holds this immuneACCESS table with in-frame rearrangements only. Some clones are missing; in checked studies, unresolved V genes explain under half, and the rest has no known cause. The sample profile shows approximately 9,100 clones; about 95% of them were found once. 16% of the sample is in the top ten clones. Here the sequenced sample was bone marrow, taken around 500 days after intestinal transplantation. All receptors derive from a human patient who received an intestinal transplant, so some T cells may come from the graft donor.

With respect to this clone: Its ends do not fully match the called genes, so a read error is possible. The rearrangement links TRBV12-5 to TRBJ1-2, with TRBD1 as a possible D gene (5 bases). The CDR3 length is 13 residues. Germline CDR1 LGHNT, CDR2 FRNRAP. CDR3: CASGLVKGSGIAF. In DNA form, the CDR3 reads TGTGCTAGTGGTTTGGTTAAGGGGAGCGGGATAGCCTTC.

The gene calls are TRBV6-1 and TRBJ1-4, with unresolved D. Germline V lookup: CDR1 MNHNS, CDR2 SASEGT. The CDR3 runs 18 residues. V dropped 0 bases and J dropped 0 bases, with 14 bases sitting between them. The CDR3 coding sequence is TGTGCCAGCAGTGAAGCCCCGTTACAGCTTACAACTAATGAAAAACTGTTTTTT. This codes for CASSEAPLQLTTNEKLFF.

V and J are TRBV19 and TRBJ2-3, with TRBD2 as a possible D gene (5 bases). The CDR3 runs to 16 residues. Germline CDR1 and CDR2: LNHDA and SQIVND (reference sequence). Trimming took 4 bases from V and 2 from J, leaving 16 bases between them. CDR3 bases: TGTGCCAGTAGTAGGGGAGACGCAGGCCCCACAGATACGCAGTATTTT. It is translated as CASSRGDAGPTDTQYF.

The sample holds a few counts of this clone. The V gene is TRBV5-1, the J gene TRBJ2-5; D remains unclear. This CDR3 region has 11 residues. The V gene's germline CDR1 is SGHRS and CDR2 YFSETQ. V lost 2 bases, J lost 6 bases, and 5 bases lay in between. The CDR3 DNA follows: TGCGCCAGCAGCTTAGACCAGACCCAGTACTTC. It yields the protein CASSLDQTQYF.

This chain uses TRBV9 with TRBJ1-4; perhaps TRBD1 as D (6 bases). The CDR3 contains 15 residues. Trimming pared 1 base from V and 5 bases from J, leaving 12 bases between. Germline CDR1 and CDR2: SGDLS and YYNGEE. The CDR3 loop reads CASSVFKGGNEKLFF. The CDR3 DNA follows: TGTGCCAGCAGCGTATTCAAGGGGGGAAATGAAAAACTGTTTTTT.

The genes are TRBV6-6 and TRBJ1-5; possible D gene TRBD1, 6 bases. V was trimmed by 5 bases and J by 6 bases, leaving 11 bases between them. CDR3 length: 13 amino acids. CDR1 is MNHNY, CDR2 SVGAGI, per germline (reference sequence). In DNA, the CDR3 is TGTGCCAGCAGTACCCAGGGGAGTCAGCCCCAGCATTTT. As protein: CASSTQGSQPQHF.

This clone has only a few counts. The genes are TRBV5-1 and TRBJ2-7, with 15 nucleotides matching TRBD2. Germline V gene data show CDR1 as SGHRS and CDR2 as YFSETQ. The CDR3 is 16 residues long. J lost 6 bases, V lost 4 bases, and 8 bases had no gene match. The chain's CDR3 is CASSPGLAGGPSEQYF. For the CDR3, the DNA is TGCGCCAGCAGCCCCGGACTAGCGGGAGGGCCAAGCGAGCAGTACTTC.

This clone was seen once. In DNA, the CDR3 is TGCAGCGTTGAGGCCGGGGATGGAAACACCATATATTTT. Residues: CSVEAGDGNTIYF. V is TRBV29-1 and J is TRBJ1-3, with D hard to call. Germline assignment: CDR1 SQVTM and CDR2 ANQGSEA. The CDR3 extends over 13 amino acids. V was shortened by 3 bases and J by 3 bases, with 9 bases between the two germline ends.

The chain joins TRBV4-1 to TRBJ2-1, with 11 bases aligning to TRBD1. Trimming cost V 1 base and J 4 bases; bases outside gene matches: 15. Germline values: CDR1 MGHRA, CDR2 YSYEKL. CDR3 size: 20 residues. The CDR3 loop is CASSQVHLPGGTGGYNEQFF. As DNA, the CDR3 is TGCGCCAGCAGCCAAGTCCACCTACCCGGTGGGACAGGGGGTTACAATGAGCAGTTCTTC.

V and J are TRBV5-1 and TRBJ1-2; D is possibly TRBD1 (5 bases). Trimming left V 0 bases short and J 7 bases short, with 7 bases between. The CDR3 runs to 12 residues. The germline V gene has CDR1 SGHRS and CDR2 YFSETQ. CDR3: CASSLGGFGYTF. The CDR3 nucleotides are TGCGCCAGCAGCTTGGGGGGGTTTGGCTACACCTTC.

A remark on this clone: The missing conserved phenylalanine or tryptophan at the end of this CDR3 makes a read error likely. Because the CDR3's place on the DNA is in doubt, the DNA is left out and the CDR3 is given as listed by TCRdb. The CDR3 is CASNLRASGGVL. The chain employs TRBV5-8 and TRBJ2-7; the D call TRBD2 from the table was never checked on the DNA. Including both end residues, the CDR3 is 12 amino acids long. Germline CDR1 is SGHTS and CDR2 is YDEGEE.

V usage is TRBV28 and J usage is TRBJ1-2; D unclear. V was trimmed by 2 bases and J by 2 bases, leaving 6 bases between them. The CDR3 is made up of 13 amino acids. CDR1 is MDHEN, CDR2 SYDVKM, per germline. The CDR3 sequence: CASSLHTNYGYTF. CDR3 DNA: TGTGCCAGCAGTTTACACACCAACTATGGCTACACCTTC.

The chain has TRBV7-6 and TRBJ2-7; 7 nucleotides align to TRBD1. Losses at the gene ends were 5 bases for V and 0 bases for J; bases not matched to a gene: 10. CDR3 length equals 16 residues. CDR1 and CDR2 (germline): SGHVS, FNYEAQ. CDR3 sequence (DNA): TGTGCCAGCAGCGTGCGACCGGGACAGAGCTCCTACGAGCAGTACTTC. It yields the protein CASSVRPGQSSYEQYF. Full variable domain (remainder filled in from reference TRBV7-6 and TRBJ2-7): GAGVSQSPRYKVTKRGQDVALRCDPISGHVSLYWYRQALGQGPEFLTYFNYEAQQDKSGLPNDRFSAERPEGSISTLTIQRTEQRDSAMYRCASSVRPGQSSYEQYFGPGTRLTVT.

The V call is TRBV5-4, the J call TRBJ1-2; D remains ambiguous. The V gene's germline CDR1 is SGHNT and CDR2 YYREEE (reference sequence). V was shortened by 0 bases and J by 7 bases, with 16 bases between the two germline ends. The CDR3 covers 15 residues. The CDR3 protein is CASSLDLDRPTGYTF. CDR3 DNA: TGTGCCAGCAGCTTGGATTTGGATCGTCCCACTGGCTACACCTTC. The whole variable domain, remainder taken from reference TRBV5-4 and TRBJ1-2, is ETGVTQSPTHLIKTRGQQVTLRCSSQSGHNTVSWYQQALGQGPQFIFQYYREEENGRGNFPPRFSGLQFPNYSSELNVNALELDDSALYLCASSLDLDRPTGYTFGSGTRLTVV.

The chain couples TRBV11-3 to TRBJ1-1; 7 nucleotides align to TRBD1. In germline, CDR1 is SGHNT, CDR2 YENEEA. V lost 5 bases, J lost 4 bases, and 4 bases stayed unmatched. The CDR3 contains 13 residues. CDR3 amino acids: CASSATGATEAFF. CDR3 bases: TGTGCCAGCAGCGCCACAGGGGCCACTGAAGCTTTCTTT.

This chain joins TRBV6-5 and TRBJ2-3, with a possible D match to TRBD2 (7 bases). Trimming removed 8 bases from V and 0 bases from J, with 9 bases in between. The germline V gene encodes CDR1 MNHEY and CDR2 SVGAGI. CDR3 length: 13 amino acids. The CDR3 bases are TGTGCCAGCGAGGGGGGGAGCACAGATACGCAGTATTTT. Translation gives CASEGGSTDTQYF.

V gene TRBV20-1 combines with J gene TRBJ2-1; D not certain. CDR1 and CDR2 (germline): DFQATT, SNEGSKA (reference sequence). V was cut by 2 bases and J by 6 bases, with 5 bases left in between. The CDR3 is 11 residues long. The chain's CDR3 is CSARSPNEQFF. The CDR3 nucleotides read TGCAGTGCTAGATCCCCCAATGAGCAGTTCTTC.

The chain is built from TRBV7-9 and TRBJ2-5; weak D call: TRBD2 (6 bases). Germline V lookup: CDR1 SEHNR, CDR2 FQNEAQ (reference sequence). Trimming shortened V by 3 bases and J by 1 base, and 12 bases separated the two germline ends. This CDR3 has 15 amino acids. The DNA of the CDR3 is TGTGCCAGCAGCTTGTGGGGAGGTGGCCAAGAGACCCAGTACTTC. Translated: CASSLWGGGQETQYF.

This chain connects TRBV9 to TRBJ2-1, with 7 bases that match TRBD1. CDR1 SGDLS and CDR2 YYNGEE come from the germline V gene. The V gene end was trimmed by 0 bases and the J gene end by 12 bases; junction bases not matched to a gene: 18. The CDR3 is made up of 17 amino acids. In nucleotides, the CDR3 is TGTGCCAGCAGCGTAGCTTCCGACAGGGCGTTCCGTGGAGGGCAGTTCTTC. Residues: CASSVASDRAFRGGQFF.

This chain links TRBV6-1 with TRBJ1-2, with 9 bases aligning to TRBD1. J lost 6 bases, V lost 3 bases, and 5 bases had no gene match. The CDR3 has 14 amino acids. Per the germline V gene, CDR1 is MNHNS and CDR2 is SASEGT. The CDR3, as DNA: TGTGCCAGCAGTGAGAACAGGGGGCGGGATGGCTACACCTTC. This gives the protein CASSENRGRDGYTF.

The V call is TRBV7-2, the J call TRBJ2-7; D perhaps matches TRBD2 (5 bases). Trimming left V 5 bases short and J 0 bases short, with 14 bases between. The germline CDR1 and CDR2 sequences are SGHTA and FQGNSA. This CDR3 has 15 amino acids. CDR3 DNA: TGTGCCAGCAGCGTTACTAGTCTCAGCTCCTACGAGCAGTACTTC. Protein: CASSVTSLSSYEQYF.